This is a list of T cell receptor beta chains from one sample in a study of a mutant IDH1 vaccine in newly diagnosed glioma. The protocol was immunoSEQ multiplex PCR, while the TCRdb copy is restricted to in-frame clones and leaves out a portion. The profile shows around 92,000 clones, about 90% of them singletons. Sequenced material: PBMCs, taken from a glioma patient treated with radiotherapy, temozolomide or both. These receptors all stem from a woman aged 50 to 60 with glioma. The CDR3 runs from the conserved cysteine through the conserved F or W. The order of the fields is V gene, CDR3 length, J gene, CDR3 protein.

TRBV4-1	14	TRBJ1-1	CASSQSRDNTEAFF
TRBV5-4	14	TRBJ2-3	CASSRDRGTDTQYF
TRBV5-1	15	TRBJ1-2	CASSPQGGPYYGYTF
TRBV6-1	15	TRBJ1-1	CASSRGRGSDTEAFF
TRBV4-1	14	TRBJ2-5	CASSQNGRHETQYF
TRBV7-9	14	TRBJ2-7	CASSLRGTSYEQYF
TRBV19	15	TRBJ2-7	CASSITGGASSEQYF
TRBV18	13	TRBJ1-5	CASSPSGTQPQHF
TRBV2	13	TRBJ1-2	CAGTEREIGGYTF
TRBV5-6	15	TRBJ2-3	CASSLGGQGIDTQYF
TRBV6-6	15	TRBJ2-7	CASSARQGGTYEQYF
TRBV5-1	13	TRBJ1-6	CASSLDFNSPLHF
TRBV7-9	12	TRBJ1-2	CASSFNNYGYTF
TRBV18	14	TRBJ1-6	CASSEGGVDSPLHF
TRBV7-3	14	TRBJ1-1	CASSLGTENTEAFF
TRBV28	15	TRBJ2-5	CASSSPPAGQETQYF
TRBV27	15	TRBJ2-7	CASSLLTTQPYEQYF
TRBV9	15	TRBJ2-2	CASSVEGFRTGELFF